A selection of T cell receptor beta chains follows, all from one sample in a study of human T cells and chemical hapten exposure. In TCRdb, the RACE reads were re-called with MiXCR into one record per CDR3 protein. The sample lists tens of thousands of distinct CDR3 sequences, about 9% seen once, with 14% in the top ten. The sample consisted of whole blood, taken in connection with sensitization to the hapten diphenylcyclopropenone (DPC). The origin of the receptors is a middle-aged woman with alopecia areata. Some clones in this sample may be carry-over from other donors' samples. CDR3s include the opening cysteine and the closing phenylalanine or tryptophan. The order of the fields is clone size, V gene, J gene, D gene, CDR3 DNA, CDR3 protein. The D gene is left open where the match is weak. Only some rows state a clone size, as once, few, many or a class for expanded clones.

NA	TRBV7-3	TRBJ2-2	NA	TGTGCCAGCAGCACCCGACCAGTTTTTGGGGAGCTGTTTTTT	CASSTRPVFGELFF
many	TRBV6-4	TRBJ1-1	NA	TGTGCCAGAAAGACAATTAACACTGAAGCTTTCTTT	CARKTINTEAFF
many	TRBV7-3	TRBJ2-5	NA	TGTGCCAGCAGCTTAAGCGGGGACCCCCGCGAGACCCAGTACTTC	CASSLSGDPRETQYF
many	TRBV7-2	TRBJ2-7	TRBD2	TGTGCCAGCAGCTTTCCGGGACTAGTCCCCGAGCAGTACTTC	CASSFPGLVPEQYF
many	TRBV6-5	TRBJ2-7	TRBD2	TGTGCCAGCAGTTACCTCAGCGGGGGGTACGGCGAGCAGTACTTC	CASSYLSGGYGEQYF
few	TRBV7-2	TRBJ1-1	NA	TGTGCCAGCAGCCCGCGGGGGCAGGGAAAAGAAGCTTTCTTT	CASSPRGQGKEAFF
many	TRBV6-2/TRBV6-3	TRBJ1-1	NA	TGTGCCAGCAGTCCCGCTCGCGGGTGGAACACTGAAGCTTTCTTT	CASSPARGWNTEAFF
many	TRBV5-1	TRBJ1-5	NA	TGCGCCAGCAGCTTGGAGGGGACTCGCAATCAGCCCCAGCATTTT	CASSLEGTRNQPQHF
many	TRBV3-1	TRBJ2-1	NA	TGTGCCAGCAGCCAAGAGTTTGGGCCGGGGGAGCAGTTCTTC	CASSQEFGPGEQFF
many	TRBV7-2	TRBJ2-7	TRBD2	TGTGCCAGCAGCAGGACTAGCTCCTACGAGCAGTACTTC	CASSRTSSYEQYF
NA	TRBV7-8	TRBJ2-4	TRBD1	TGTGCCAGCAGCTTAGGTGGGACAGGGGGAAACATTCAGTACTTC	CASSLGGTGGNIQYF
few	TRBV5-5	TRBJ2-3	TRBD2	TGTGCCAGCAGCTTAGGCGGACTAGCGGGGGTCGATACGCAGTATTTT	CASSLGGLAGVDTQYF
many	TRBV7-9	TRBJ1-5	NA	TGTGCCAGCAGCTTTTCAGGGAGCAATCAGCCCCAGCATTTT	CASSFSGSNQPQHF
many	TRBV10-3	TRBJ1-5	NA	TGTGCCATCAGTGACGTAAATTATCAGCCCCAGCATTTT	CAISDVNYQPQHF